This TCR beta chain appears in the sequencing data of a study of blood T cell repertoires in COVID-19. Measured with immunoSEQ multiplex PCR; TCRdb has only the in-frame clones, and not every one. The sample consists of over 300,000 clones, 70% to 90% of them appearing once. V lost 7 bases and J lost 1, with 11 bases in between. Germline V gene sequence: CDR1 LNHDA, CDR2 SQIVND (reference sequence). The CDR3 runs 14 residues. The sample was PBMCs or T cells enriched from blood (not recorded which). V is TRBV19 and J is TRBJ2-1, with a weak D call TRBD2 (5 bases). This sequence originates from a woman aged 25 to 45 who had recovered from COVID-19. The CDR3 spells CASTYSGSYNEQFF. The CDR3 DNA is TGTGCCAGTACGTATTCGGGGTCCTACAATGAGCAGTTCTTC.